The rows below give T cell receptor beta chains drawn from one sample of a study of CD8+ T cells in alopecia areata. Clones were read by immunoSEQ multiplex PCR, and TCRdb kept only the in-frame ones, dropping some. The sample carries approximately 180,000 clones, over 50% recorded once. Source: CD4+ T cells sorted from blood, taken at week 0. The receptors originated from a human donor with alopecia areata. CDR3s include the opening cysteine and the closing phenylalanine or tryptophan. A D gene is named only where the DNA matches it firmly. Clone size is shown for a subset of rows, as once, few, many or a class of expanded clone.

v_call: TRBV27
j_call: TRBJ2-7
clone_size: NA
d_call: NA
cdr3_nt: TGTGCCAGCAGTTTCTCCAGGGGAGGGTACGAGCAGTACTTC
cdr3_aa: CASSFSRGGYEQYF

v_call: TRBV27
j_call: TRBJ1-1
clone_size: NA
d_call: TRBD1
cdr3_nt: TGTGCCAGCAGTTCCTGGACAGGGAGACGGGTGGGCGACACTGAAGCTTTCTTT
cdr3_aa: CASSSWTGRRVGDTEAFF

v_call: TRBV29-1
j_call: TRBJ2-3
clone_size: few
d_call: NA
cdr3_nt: TGCAGCGTAGGCTGGGGGACAGATACGCAGTATTTT
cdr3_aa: CSVGWGTDTQYF

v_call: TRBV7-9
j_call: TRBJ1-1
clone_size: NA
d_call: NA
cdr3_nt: TGTGCCAGCAGCTTGGGGCAGGGCATCGCTGAAGCTTTCTTT
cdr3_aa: CASSLGQGIAEAFF

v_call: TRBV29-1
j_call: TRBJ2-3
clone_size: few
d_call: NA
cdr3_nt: TGCAGCGTTGAGTCGGGTGAGGGAGAGGGGCAGTATTTT
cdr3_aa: CSVESGEGEGQYF

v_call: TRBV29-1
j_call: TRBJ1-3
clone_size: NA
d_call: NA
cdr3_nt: TGCAGCGTTCTGATGATGACCCCGCAGGGAAACACCATATATTTT
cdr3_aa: CSVLMMTPQGNTIYF

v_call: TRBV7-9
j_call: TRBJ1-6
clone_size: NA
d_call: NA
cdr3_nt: TGTGCCAGCAGCCCAAGTAATCAGGGTTCACCCCTCCACTTT
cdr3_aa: CASSPSNQGSPLHF

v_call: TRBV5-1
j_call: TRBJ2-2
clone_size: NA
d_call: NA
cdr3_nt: TGCGCCACCCGACAGGCGAACACCGGGGAGCTGTTTTTT
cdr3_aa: CATRQANTGELFF

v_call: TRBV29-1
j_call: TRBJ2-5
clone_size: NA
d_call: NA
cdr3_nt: TGCAGCGTTGCCGGACTACAAGAGACCCAGTACTTC
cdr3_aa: CSVAGLQETQYF

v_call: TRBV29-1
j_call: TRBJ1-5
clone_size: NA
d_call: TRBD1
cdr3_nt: TGCAGCGTTGTCCCAGGGGGCGAGGGTCAGCCCCAGCATTTT
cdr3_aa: CSVVPGGEGQPQHF

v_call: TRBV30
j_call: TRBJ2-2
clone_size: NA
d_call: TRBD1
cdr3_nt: TGTGCCTGCGGGACAGTTAACACCGGGGAGCTGTTTTTT
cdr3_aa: CACGTVNTGELFF

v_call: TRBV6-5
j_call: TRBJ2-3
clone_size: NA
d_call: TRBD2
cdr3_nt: TGTGCCAGCAGTAGGACTAGTTGGACAGATACGCAGTATTTT
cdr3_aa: CASSRTSWTDTQYF

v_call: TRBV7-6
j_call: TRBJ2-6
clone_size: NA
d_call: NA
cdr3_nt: TGTGCCAGCAGCAGCAGGACAAATCCTGGGGCCAACGTCCTGACTTTC
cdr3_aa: CASSSRTNPGANVLTF

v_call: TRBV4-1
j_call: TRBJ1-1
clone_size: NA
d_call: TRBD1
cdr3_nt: TGCGCCAGCAGCCGTCACAGGGGGCAAGGTCTTGCAGCTTTCTTT
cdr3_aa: CASSRHRGQGLAAFF

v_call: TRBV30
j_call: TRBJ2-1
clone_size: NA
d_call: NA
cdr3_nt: TGTGCCTGGAGTCGGCAGGGTTGGAGCAATGAGCAGTTCTTC
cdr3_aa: CAWSRQGWSNEQFF

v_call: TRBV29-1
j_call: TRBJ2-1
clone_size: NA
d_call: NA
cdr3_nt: TGCAGCGTCGGTTCGGGAAATGAGCAGTTCTTC
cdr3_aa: CSVGSGNEQFF

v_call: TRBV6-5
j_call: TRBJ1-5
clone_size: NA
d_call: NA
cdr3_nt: TGTGCCAGCAGTTACAAAAGGGGCAATCAGCCCCAGCATTTT
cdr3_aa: CASSYKRGNQPQHF

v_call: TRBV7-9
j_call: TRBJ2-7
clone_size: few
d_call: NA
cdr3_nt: TGTGCCCCCAGTTTGGGGGCGAGTGTGCAGTACTTC
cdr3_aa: CAPSLGASVQYF

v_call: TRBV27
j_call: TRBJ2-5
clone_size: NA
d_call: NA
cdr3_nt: TGTGCCAGCAGTTTGGTTGCCCTCTATCATGGGACCCAGTACTTC
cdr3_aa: CASSLVALYHGTQYF

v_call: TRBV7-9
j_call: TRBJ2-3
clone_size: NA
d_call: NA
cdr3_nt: TGTGCCAGCAGCTTCTCGAAACCGCTTGATACGCAGTATTTT
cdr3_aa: CASSFSKPLDTQYF

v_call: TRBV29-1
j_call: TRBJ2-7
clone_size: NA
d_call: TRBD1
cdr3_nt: TGCAGCGTGGGGCGGGGACAGGGCATGTTC
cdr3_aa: CSVGRGQGMF